One sample yielded the 20 T cell receptor beta chains listed below, sequenced in a study of blood T cell repertoires in COVID-19. TCRdb's copy holds only in-frame clones and misses some; the assay was immunoSEQ multiplex PCR. The sample records around 200,000 clones, 75% to 90% being singletons. Sequencing was done on a sample of peripheral blood. These receptors all stem from a middle-aged man with acute or convalescent COVID-19.

This clone showed up just once. The chain couples TRBV18 to TRBJ1-1; TRBD1 is a possible D gene (5 bases). The V end lost 0 bases, the J end lost 3 bases, and 14 bases lay between the germline ends. This CDR3 region has 16 residues. Germline lookup yields CDR1 KGHSH and CDR2 LQKENI. CDR3 residues: CASSPPIGVFYTEAFF. The CDR3 region has the DNA TGTGCCAGCTCACCACCGATAGGGGTGTTCTACACTGAAGCTTTCTTT.

The rearrangement joins TRBV3-1 (or the pseudogene TRBV3-2) to TRBJ2-7; 11 bases line up with TRBD2. V lost 3 bases, J lost 7 bases, and 8 bases stayed unmatched. The germline V gene has CDR1 LGHDT and CDR2 YNNKEL (reference sequence). The CDR3 is 15 residues long. CDR3 protein: CASSHPLAGEGEQYF. The CDR3 region has the DNA TGTGCCAGCAGCCACCCACTAGCGGGAGAAGGGGAGCAGTACTTC.

The gene calls are TRBV19 and TRBJ2-7; the D gene is possibly TRBD1 (5 bases). The CDR3 sequence is 14 residues long. Germline V CDR1 and CDR2: LNHDA, SQIVND (reference sequence). V was pared by 6 bases and J by 2 bases, with 14 bases between. CDR3 sequence reads: CASSHTGVTYEQYF. The CDR3 nucleotides read TGTGCCAGTAGCCATACAGGTGTTACCTACGAGCAGTACTTC.

The V and J genes are TRBV24-1 and TRBJ2-3; 9 bases map to TRBD2. Germline CDR1 and CDR2: KGHDR and SFDVKD. J gave up 3 bases and V 7 bases, and 4 bases lay outside the gene matches. The CDR3 contains 14 residues. CDR3 in DNA: TGTGCCACCAGCCTAAGCGGGGGGACAGATACGCAGTATTTT. It is translated as CATSLSGGTDTQYF.

There are a few counts of this clone. The chain is built from TRBV6-5 and TRBJ1-2; TRBD1 is a possible D gene (6 bases). The germline CDR1 and CDR2 sequences are MNHEY and SVGAGI. V was cut by 5 bases and J by 4 bases, with 14 bases left in between. The CDR3 consists of 14 residues. The CDR3 loop reads CASSLTGTSYGYTF. CDR3 DNA: TGTGCCAGCAGTCTCACAGGGACCTCCTATGGCTACACCTTC.

The chain is built from TRBV24-1 and TRBJ2-1; D might be TRBD2 (5 bases). The length of the CDR3 is 13 residues. V shed 9 bases and J shed 7 bases, with 15 bases lying between them. CDR1 KGHDR and CDR2 SFDVKD come from the germline V gene. The CDR3 sequence: CATQTRSGNEQFF. CDR3 nucleotide sequence: TGTGCCACCCAGACCCGGTCGGGAAATGAGCAGTTCTTC.

The chain employs TRBV2 and TRBJ1-5; D not certain. The CDR3 is made up of 11 amino acids. Germline V gene data show CDR1 as SNHLY and CDR2 as FYNNEI. Trimming shortened V by 7 bases and J by 9 bases, and 10 bases separated the two germline ends. CDR3 residues: CASTYGGPQHF. The CDR3 nucleotides read TGTGCCAGCACCTATGGAGGGCCCCAGCATTTT.

The chain has TRBV6-5 and TRBJ2-3; weak D call: TRBD2 (6 bases). V shed 6 bases and J shed 1 base, with 14 bases lying between them. Germline V gives CDR1 MNHEY, CDR2 SVGAGI. The CDR3 sequence is 15 residues long. This CDR3 reads CASSPRDWGTDTQYF. Written as DNA, the CDR3 is TGTGCCAGCAGCCCCCGGGACTGGGGCACAGATACGCAGTATTTT.

This clone was observed once. This sequence joins TRBV18 and TRBJ2-2; TRBD2 is a possible D gene (8 bases). The V gene's germline CDR1 is KGHSH and CDR2 LQKENI. The CDR3 covers 16 residues. Trimming shortened V by 2 bases and J by 9 bases, and 19 bases separated the two germline ends. The CDR3 reads CASSPNDGRGPRELFF. CDR3 nucleotides: TGTGCCAGCTCACCAAACGACGGGAGGGGGCCCCGGGAGCTGTTTTTT.

This clone appeared a few times. The J gene is TRBJ1-1, the V gene TRBV4-1, with 7 bases identical to TRBD1. Trimming cost V 1 base and J 4 bases; bases outside gene matches: 3. Germline CDR1 is MGHRA and CDR2 is YSYEKL. This CDR3 comprises 14 residues. As DNA, the CDR3 is TGCGCCAGCAGCCAAGCCTCAGGGGGCACTGAAGCTTTCTTT. This sequence encodes CASSQASGGTEAFF.

The rearrangement uses TRBV30 and TRBJ2-4; 8 bases fit TRBD2. Trimming cost V 5 bases and J 12 bases; bases outside gene matches: 6. Germline CDR1 GTSNPN, CDR2 SVGIG (reference sequence). The CDR3 is made up of 11 amino acids. CDR3 in DNA: TGTGCCTGGTCCCCGGGAGGGGATCAGTACTTC. This encodes CAWSPGGDQYF.

The V call is TRBV5-1, the J call TRBJ1-6; 9 nucleotides agree with TRBD1. Germline CDR1 reads SGHRS; CDR2 reads YFSETQ. The CDR3 contains 14 residues. The V segment lost 4 bases and the J segment 8 bases; nucleotides outside the gene matches: 4. This CDR3 is CASSRDRVHSPLHF. In nucleotides, the CDR3 is TGCGCCAGCAGCCGGGACAGGGTTCATTCACCCCTCCACTTT. The entire variable domain, with the rest obtained from reference TRBV5-1 and TRBJ1-6, is as follows: KAGVTQTPRYLIKTRGQQVTLSCSPISGHRSVSWYQQTPGQGLQFLFEYFSETQRNKGNFPGRFSGRQFSNSRSEMNVSTLELGDSALYLCASSRDRVHSPLHFGNGTRLTVT.

This sequence joins TRBV7-2 and TRBJ2-5; 7 nucleotides agree with TRBD1. Germline-derived CDR1 and CDR2 are SGHTA and FQGNSA. V dropped 7 bases and J dropped 5; count of bases not matched to a gene: 7. This CDR3 region has 13 residues. The CDR3 nucleotides are TGTGCCAGCAACCTATCAGGGGGTGAGACCCAGTACTTC. It specifies CASNLSGGETQYF.

The V gene is TRBV27, the J gene TRBJ2-7; 11 nucleotides line up with TRBD2. Germline CDR1 and CDR2: MNHEY and SMNVEV (reference sequence). Trimming cost V 3 bases and J 0 bases; bases outside gene matches: 13. The CDR3 has 19 residues. CDR3 amino acids: CASSFNSASGGQSSYEQYF. Here the CDR3 DNA reads TGTGCCAGCAGTTTTAATTCGGCTAGCGGGGGGCAAAGCTCCTACGAGCAGTACTTC.

The V gene is TRBV9, the J gene TRBJ1-1, with 7 nucleotides matching TRBD1. The CDR3 spans 15 residues. The germline CDR1 and CDR2 sequences are SGDLS and YYNGEE. J was trimmed by 0 bases and V by 3 bases; bases with no gene match: 5. As DNA, the CDR3 is TGTGCCAGCAGCGCCCGACAGGGCATGAACACTGAAGCTTTCTTT. As protein: CASSARQGMNTEAFF.

CDR3 residues: CASSLATGRNTEAFF. Written as DNA, the CDR3 is TGTGCCAGCAGCCTCGCGACAGGGAGGAACACTGAAGCTTTCTTT. The chain couples TRBV28 to TRBJ1-1, with 7 nucleotides matching TRBD1. The V segment lost 6 bases and the J segment 1 base; nucleotides outside the gene matches: 8. CDR3 size: 15 residues. Germline V lookup: CDR1 MDHEN, CDR2 SYDVKM.

The V gene is TRBV2, the J gene TRBJ2-7; 12 positions match TRBD1. The V gene end was trimmed by 6 bases and the J gene end by 4 bases; junction bases not matched to a gene: 4. Germline-derived CDR1 and CDR2 are SNHLY and FYNNEI. The length of the CDR3 is 14 residues. The CDR3 loop reads CASRSGQGAYEQYF. The CDR3 nucleotides read TGTGCCAGCAGATCGGGACAGGGGGCTTACGAGCAGTACTTC.

J is TRBJ2-1 and V is TRBV23-1; D unclear. TRBV23-1 is flagged as an ORF with uncertain function. The CDR3 length is 17 residues. V lost 0 bases to trimming and J lost 5 bases, with 17 bases between them. As DNA, the CDR3 is TGCGCCAGCAGTCAATCGCGGCCCCCGGTTTGGGACAATGAGCAGTTCTTC. Translating it yields CASSQSRPPVWDNEQFF.

The chain couples TRBV18 to TRBJ1-5; the match to TRBD1 covers 10 bases. The trim removed 3 bases at V and 3 bases at J, leaving 2 bases unmatched. The CDR3 is 15 amino acids. Germline CDR1 reads KGHSH; CDR2 reads LQKENI. The CDR3 nucleotides are TGTGCCAGCTCACCCGGGACAGGGGCCAATCAGCCCCAGCATTTT. Its translation: CASSPGTGANQPQHF.

The chain employs TRBV4-3 and TRBJ2-5, with D possibly being TRBD2 (5 bases). CDR3 length: 13 residues. V was trimmed by 0 bases and J by 5 bases, leaving 7 bases between them. The germline CDR1 and CDR2 sequences are LGHNA and YSLEER. The CDR3 loop reads CASSQDRRETQYF. The CDR3 DNA reads as TGCGCCAGCAGCCAAGACCGGAGGGAGACCCAGTACTTC.